This T cell receptor beta chain appears in the sequencing data of a study of technical replicates of blood from a few donors. The germline V gene has CDR1 SGHRS and CDR2 YFSETQ. Germline trimming cut 4 bases from V and 5 bases from J; bases unmatched to any gene: 2. The CDR3 is 13 amino acids. The protocol was immunoSEQ multiplex PCR, while the TCRdb copy is restricted to in-frame clones and leaves out a portion. The sample includes 40,000 to 55,000 clones, more than 95% of them seen just once. Sequenced input: T cells isolated from PBMCs. This sequence was found in a human donor in good health. The chain combines TRBV5-1 with TRBJ2-7, with 11 bases that match TRBD2. CDR3 region: CASSGGLADEQYF. In DNA, the CDR3 is TGCGCCAGCAGCGGGGGACTAGCGGACGAGCAGTACTTC.